These 27 T cell receptor beta chains share one sample of origin, sequenced in a study of beta chain features in type 1 diabetes. Findings of the study overall: Type 1 diabetes patients had TCRB CDR3s that were shorter (moderately but significantly so) in all four CD4+ subsets.

Sequenced material consisted of expressed TCRB transcripts (all of the isolated RNA was reverse transcribed). TCRdb's table, derived via immunoSEQ multiplex PCR, lists solely in-frame clones and lacks some. The table records a few hundred thousand clones, roughly 11% of them present only once. Antigens for these TCRs are unknown. Sequenced material: naive CD4+ T cells from blood. The receptors derive from a young man with type 1 diabetes.

The rearrangement joins TRBV7-9 to TRBJ1-4, with TRBD1 matching over 8 bases. J lost 8 bases, V lost 1 base, and 9 bases had no gene match. Looked up from germline, CDR1 is SEHNR and CDR2 is FQNEAQ (reference sequence). The CDR3 runs 16 residues. The CDR3 DNA follows: TGTGCCAGCAGCTTAGTACAGGGGGAGATTGGCGAAAAACTGTTTTTT. Amino acids: CASSLVQGEIGEKLFF.

The chain joins TRBV4-2 to TRBJ1-2, with D possibly matching TRBD1 (5 bases). Germline V gene data show CDR1 as LGHNA and CDR2 as YNFKEQ. This CDR3 comprises 15 residues. The ends were cut back, 0 bases at V and 5 bases at J, with 13 bases in the middle. In DNA, the CDR3 is TGTGCCAGCAGCCAAGATGACAGTCCAGGTTATGGCTACACCTTC. As protein: CASSQDDSPGYGYTF.

The gene calls are TRBV18 and TRBJ1-2; TRBD1 agrees at 7 bases. V dropped 1 base and J dropped 8; count of bases not matched to a gene: 4. Germline V gene lookup returns CDR1 KGHSH and CDR2 LQKENI. The CDR3 totals 13 residues. The CDR3 bases are TGTGCCAGCTCACCACAGGGGGCGGAGGGCTACACCTTC. It is translated as CASSPQGAEGYTF.

The chain carries TRBV9 and TRBJ2-5, with a possible D match to TRBD1 (5 bases). Trimming cost V 3 bases and J 4 bases, with 10 bases left between them. The CDR3 loop spans 13 amino acids. Looked up from germline, CDR1 is SGDLS and CDR2 is YYNGEE. The CDR3 DNA reads TGTGCCAGCAGCGCCAGGGTGGGAGAGACCCAGTACTTC. The encoded protein is CASSARVGETQYF.

V gene TRBV4-1 combines with J gene TRBJ2-3; TRBD2 matches at 11 bases. V lost 2 bases, J lost 4 bases, and 2 bases stayed unmatched. CDR3 length equals 15 residues. Germline values: CDR1 MGHRA, CDR2 YSYEKL. The CDR3 region is CASSQLAGGSDTQYF. The CDR3 DNA follows: TGCGCCAGCAGCCAACTAGCGGGGGGTTCAGATACGCAGTATTTT.

This clone has more than one count but fewer than ten. The chain combines TRBV5-4 with TRBJ2-7, with a tentative D call TRBD1 (6 bases). This CDR3 comprises 16 residues. V was cut by 2 bases and J by 1 base, with 16 bases left in between. Germline CDR1 and CDR2: SGHNT and YYREEE (reference sequence). CDR3 amino acids: CASSFGLGAVSYEQYF. CDR3 coding DNA: TGTGCCAGCAGCTTCGGTTTGGGGGCAGTGTCCTACGAGCAGTACTTC.

V is TRBV7-3 and J is TRBJ2-2; tentatively, D is TRBD1 (6 bases). V lost 4 bases and J 3 bases, leaving 21 bases between the germline ends. The CDR3 consists of 18 residues. Germline values: CDR1 SGHTA, CDR2 FQGTGA. The CDR3 sequence: CASSYRTGDEGDTGELFF. The CDR3, as DNA: TGTGCCAGCAGCTACAGGACTGGGGACGAGGGGGACACCGGGGAGCTGTTTTTT.

This chain links TRBV25-1 with TRBJ1-2, with D maybe TRBD1 (5 bases). Trimming stripped 2 bases from V and 2 bases from J, with 12 bases between. Per the germline V gene, CDR1 is MGHDK and CDR2 is SYGVNS. The CDR3 has 15 amino acids. In nucleotides, the CDR3 is TGTGCCAGCAGTGAAGCCGTTCAGGGAAACTATGGCTACACCTTC. Amino acids: CASSEAVQGNYGYTF.

The CDR3 loop reads CSVGGQPNTEAFF. The CDR3 coding sequence is TGCAGCGTGGGGGGACAGCCGAACACTGAAGCTTTCTTT. V gene TRBV29-1 combines with J gene TRBJ1-1; 7 bases align to TRBD1. The CDR3 totals 13 residues. The J segment lost 1 base and the V segment lost 6 bases, leaving 5 bases of the junction unmatched. Germline loops: CDR1 SQVTM, CDR2 ANQGSEA. Drawing the rest from reference TRBV29-1 and TRBJ1-1, the complete variable domain is SAVISQKPSRDICQRGTSLTIQCQVDSQVTMMFWYRQQPGQSLTLIATANQGSEATYESGFVIDKFPISRPNLTFSTLTVSNMSPEDSSIYLCSVGGQPNTEAFFGQGTRLTVV.

Only a few counts were recorded for this clone. V is TRBV30 and J is TRBJ1-6; D not certain. Germline-derived CDR1 and CDR2 are GTSNPN and SVGIG (reference sequence). The V and J ends lost 0 bases and 10 bases respectively, with 7 bases between them. The CDR3 is 12 amino acids. The CDR3 here is CAWSVIRSPLHF. In nucleotides, the CDR3 is TGTGCCTGGAGTGTAATCCGGTCACCCCTCCACTTT.

This clone was seen only a few times. Other nucleotide sequences from this sample produce the same CDR3. The V call is TRBV9, the J call TRBJ1-5; D is unclear. The CDR3 length is 14 residues. Germline V gene sequence: CDR1 SGDLS, CDR2 YYNGEE. V shed 0 bases and J shed 0 bases, with 4 bases lying between them. The CDR3 nucleotides are TGTGCCAGCAGCGTAGGGAGTAGCAATCAGCCCCAGCATTTT. Its translation: CASSVGSSNQPQHF. Full variable domain (rest looked up from reference TRBV9 and TRBJ1-5): DSGVTQTPKHLITATGQRVTLRCSPRSGDLSVYWYQQSLDQGLQFLIQYYNGEERAKGNILERFSAQQFPDLHSELNLSSLELGDSALYFCASSVGSSNQPQHFGDGTRLSIL.

The chain combines TRBV18 with TRBJ1-2, with D unresolved. Germline V gene lookup returns CDR1 KGHSH and CDR2 LQKENI. Trimming removed 3 bases at V and 2 bases at J, with 16 bases between. This CDR3 region has 16 residues. CDR3: CASSPPAGIPNYGYTF. For the CDR3, the DNA is TGTGCCAGCTCACCCCCGGCGGGGATACCCAACTATGGCTACACCTTC.

The table lists this clone with a few counts. The chain carries TRBV5-1 and TRBJ2-3, with 8 bases identical to TRBD1. The CDR3 spans 15 residues. Trimming cost V 7 bases and J 1 base; bases outside gene matches: 8. Germline V lookup: CDR1 SGHRS, CDR2 YFSETQ. For the CDR3, the DNA is TGCGCCAGCGCCCGTGGGGGACAGGGCACAGATACGCAGTATTTT. Translating gives CASARGGQGTDTQYF.

Here the CDR3 reads CASSYDRGTEAFF. The CDR3 DNA reads TGTGCCAGCAGCTACGACAGGGGGACTGAAGCTTTCTTT. J is TRBJ1-1 and V is TRBV7-9; 9 positions match TRBD1. Germline values: CDR1 SEHNR, CDR2 FQNEAQ (reference sequence). J gave up 5 bases and V 4 bases, and 2 bases lay outside the gene matches. The CDR3 spans 13 residues.

The rearrangement joins TRBV5-4 to TRBJ2-7, with TRBD2 identical over 12 bases. CDR1 and CDR2 (germline): SGHNT, YYREEE (reference sequence). Losses at the gene ends were 4 bases for V and 6 bases for J; bases not matched to a gene: 8. This CDR3 spans 15 amino acids. The CDR3 nucleotides read TGTGCCAGCAGCCCATGGACTAGCGGGGTTAGCGAGCAGTACTTC. Its protein is CASSPWTSGVSEQYF.

The sample holds a few counts of this clone. This CDR3 reads CASSLAQGWDEQFF. The CDR3 region has the DNA TGCGCCAGCAGCTTGGCTCAGGGATGGGATGAGCAGTTCTTC. This chain uses TRBV5-1 with TRBJ2-1, with a possible D match to TRBD1 (5 bases). CDR1 is SGHRS and CDR2 is YFSETQ in the germline V gene. Trimming left V 0 bases short and J 8 bases short, with 12 bases between. The CDR3 sequence is 14 residues long.

This clone has only a few counts. The chain recombines TRBV7-9 with TRBJ1-2, with TRBD1 matching over 9 bases. This CDR3 is built from 12 residues. Germline V gives CDR1 SEHNR, CDR2 FQNEAQ (reference sequence). V was clipped by 11 bases and J by 4 bases; unmatched bases: 5. CDR3 DNA: TGTGCCCTAACGACAGGGGGCTATGGCTACACCTTC. It is translated as CALTTGGYGYTF.

This chain joins TRBV7-2 and TRBJ2-7; D perhaps matches TRBD1 (6 bases). Germline loops: CDR1 SGHTA, CDR2 FQGNSA. Trimming took 5 bases from V and 3 from J, leaving 11 bases between them. This CDR3 region has 13 residues. The CDR3 spells CASSPGTYYEQYF. The CDR3 DNA follows: TGTGCCAGCAGCCCAGGGACATACTACGAGCAGTACTTC.

V gene TRBV7-3 combines with J gene TRBJ2-3, with TRBD2 identical over 7 bases. Germline values: CDR1 SGHTA, CDR2 FQGTGA. This CDR3 contains 15 residues. The V and J ends lost 1 base and 4 bases, in that order; junction bases with no gene match: 5. Here the CDR3 reads CASSLNLAEPDTQYF. The CDR3 region has the DNA TGTGCCAGCAGCTTAAACCTAGCGGAGCCAGATACGCAGTATTTT.

This clone showed up just a few times. The chain uses TRBV6-6 and TRBJ2-5; D is ambiguous. Germline V gene lookup returns CDR1 MNHNY and CDR2 SVGAGI (reference sequence). The CDR3 is 12 amino acids. The V end lost 2 bases, the J end lost 3 bases, and 4 bases lay between the germline ends. CDR3 coding DNA: TGTGCCAGCAGTTACACTAAAGAGACCCAGTACTTC. This gives the protein CASSYTKETQYF.

The chain uses TRBV11-2 and TRBJ1-5; D remains ambiguous. Germline lookup yields CDR1 SGHAT and CDR2 FQNNGV. Trimming cost V 5 bases and J 3 bases, with 8 bases left between them. This CDR3 is built from 13 residues. The CDR3 spells CASSAALNQPQHF. The CDR3 nucleotides read TGTGCCAGCAGCGCGGCCCTCAATCAGCCCCAGCATTTT.

This clone was seen repeatedly, ten times or more. This same CDR3 is encoded by further DNA sequences in the sample. The CDR3 here is CASSADTQYF. The CDR3 DNA sequence: TGTGCCAGCAGCGCGGATACGCAGTATTTT. The chain is built from TRBV2 and TRBJ2-3, with D uncertain. The V end was cut by 6 bases, the J end by 6 bases, with 4 bases between. The germline V gene has CDR1 SNHLY and CDR2 FYNNEI. This CDR3 region has 10 residues.

This chain links TRBV6-5 with TRBJ1-5; D not certain. The CDR3 covers 14 residues. Looked up from germline, CDR1 is MNHEY and CDR2 is SVGAGI. Trimming removed 9 bases from V and 0 bases from J, with 12 bases in between. Here the CDR3 DNA reads TGTGCCAGTGCCGCGCGGCTTAGCAATCAGCCCCAGCATTTT. Translated: CASAARLSNQPQHF.

The chain joins TRBV2 to TRBJ1-1, with D possibly matching TRBD1 (5 bases). The V and J ends lost 6 bases and 0 bases respectively, with 8 bases between them. The V gene's germline CDR1 is SNHLY and CDR2 FYNNEI. CDR3 size: 13 residues. CDR3 in DNA: TGTGCCAGCAGGGGACTGTTGAACACTGAAGCTTTCTTT. Translating it yields CASRGLLNTEAFF.

This clone was detected a few times. The chain employs TRBV5-1 and TRBJ2-1, with 7 nucleotides matching TRBD1. Per germline, CDR1 SGHRS and CDR2 YFSETQ. V was clipped by 3 bases and J by 0 bases; unmatched bases: 6. The CDR3 contains 16 residues. DNA of the CDR3: TGCGCCAGCAGCTCCGGACAGGTTCTCTCCTACAATGAGCAGTTCTTC. Translating it yields CASSSGQVLSYNEQFF.

The rearrangement links TRBV5-1 to TRBJ2-3; perhaps TRBD2 as D (5 bases). The germline V gene encodes CDR1 SGHRS and CDR2 YFSETQ. This CDR3 contains 14 residues. The V gene lost 1 base and the J gene lost 6 bases, with 12 bases spanning the gap. DNA for the CDR3: TGCGCCAGCAGCTTGCCTAGCAGTGCGGATACGCAGTATTTT. Protein sequence: CASSLPSSADTQYF.

The V gene is TRBV21-1, the J gene TRBJ2-7; the D segment call TRBD2 is taken from the table without a DNA check. TRBV21-1 is an annotated pseudogene. The CDR3 is 17 residues long. CDR3 DNA sequence: TGTGCCAGCAGCCCCTCGATGTGGCGGGGGGCCCCCTACGAGCAGTACTTC. As protein: CASSPSMWRGAPYEQYF.